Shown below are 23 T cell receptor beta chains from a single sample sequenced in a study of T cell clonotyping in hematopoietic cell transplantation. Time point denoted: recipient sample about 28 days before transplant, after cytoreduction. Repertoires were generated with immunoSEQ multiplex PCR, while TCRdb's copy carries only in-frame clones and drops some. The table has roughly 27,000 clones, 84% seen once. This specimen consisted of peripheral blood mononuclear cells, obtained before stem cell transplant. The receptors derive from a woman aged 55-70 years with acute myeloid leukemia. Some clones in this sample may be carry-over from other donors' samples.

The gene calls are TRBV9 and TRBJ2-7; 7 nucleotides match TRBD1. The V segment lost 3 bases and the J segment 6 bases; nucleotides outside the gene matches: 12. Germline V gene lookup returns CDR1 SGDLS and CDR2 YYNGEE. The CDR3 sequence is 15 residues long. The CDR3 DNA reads TGTGCCAGCAGCGGAGAGACAGGGTCGTTGGGCGAGCAGTACTTC. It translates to CASSGETGSLGEQYF.

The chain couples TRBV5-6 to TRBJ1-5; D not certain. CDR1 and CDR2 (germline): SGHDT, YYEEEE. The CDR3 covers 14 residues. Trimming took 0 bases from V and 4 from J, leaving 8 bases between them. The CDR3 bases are TGTGCCAGCAGCTTGGCCGGGAAAAATCAGCCCCAGCATTTT. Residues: CASSLAGKNQPQHF.

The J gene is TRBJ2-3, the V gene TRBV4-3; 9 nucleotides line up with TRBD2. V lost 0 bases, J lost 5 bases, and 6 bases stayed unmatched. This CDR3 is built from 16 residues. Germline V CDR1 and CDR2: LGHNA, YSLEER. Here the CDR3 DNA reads TGCGCCAGCAGCCAAGATATCGCGGGGGGGGTAGATACGCAGTATTTT. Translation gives CASSQDIAGGVDTQYF.

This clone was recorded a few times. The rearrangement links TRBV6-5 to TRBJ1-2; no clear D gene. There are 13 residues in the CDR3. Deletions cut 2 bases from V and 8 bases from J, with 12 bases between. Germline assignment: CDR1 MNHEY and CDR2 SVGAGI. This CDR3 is CASSYAQMEGYTF. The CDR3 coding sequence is TGTGCCAGCAGTTACGCTCAGATGGAGGGCTACACCTTC.

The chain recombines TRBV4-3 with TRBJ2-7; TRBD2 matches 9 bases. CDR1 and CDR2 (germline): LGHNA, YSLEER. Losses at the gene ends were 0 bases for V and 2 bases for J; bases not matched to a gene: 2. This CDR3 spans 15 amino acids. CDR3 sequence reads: CASSQDGGGAYEQYF. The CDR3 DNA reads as TGCGCCAGCAGCCAAGATGGCGGGGGGGCCTACGAGCAGTACTTC.

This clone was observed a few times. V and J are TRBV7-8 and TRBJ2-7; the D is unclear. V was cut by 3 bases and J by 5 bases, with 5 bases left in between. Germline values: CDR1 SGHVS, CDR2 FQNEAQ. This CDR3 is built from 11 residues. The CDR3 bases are TGTGCCAGCAGCTTCAGCCACGAGCAGTACTTC. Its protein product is CASSFSHEQYF.

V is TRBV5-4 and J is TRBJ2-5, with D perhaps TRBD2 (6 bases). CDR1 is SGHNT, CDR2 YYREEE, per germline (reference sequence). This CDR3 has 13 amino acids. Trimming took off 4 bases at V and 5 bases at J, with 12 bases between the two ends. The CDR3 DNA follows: TGTGCCAGCAGCCCACAAGGGAGGGAGACCCAGTACTTC. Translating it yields CASSPQGRETQYF.

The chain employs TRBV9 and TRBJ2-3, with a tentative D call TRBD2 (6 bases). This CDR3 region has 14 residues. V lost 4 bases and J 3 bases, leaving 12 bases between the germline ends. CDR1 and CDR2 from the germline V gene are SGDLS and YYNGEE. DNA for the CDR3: TGTGCCAGCAGCTCCCGGGCGGGGACAGATACGCAGTATTTT. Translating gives CASSSRAGTDTQYF.

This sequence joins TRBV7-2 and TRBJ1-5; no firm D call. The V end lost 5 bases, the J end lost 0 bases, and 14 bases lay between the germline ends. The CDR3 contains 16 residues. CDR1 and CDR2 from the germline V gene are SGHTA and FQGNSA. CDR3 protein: CASSSRVVGSNQPQHF. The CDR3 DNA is TGTGCCAGCAGCAGCCGTGTAGTAGGTAGCAATCAGCCCCAGCATTTT. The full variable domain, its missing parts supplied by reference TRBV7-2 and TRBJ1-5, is GAGVSQSPSNKVTEKGKDVELRCDPISGHTALYWYRQSLGQGLEFLIYFQGNSAPDKSGLPSDRFSAERTGGSVSTLTIQRTQQEDSAVYLCASSSRVVGSNQPQHFGDGTRLSIL.

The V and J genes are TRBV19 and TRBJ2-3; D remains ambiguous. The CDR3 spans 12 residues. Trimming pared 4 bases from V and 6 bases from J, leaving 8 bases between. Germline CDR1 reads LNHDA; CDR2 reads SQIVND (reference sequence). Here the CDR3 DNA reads TGTGCCAGTAGTACCGATTGGGATACGCAGTATTTT. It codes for CASSTDWDTQYF.

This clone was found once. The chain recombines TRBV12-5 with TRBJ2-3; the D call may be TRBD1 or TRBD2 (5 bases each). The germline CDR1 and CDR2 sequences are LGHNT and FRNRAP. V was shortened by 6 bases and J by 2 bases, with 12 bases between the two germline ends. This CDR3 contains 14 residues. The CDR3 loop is CASGAGTYTDTQYF. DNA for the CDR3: TGTGCTAGTGGGGCCGGGACCTACACAGATACGCAGTATTTT.

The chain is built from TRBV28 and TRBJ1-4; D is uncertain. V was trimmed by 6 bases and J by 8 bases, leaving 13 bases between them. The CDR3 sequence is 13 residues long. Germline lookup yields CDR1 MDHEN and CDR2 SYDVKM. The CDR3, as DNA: TGTGCCAGCAGGGGATCTGCAGGAGAAAAACTGTTTTTT. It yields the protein CASRGSAGEKLFF.

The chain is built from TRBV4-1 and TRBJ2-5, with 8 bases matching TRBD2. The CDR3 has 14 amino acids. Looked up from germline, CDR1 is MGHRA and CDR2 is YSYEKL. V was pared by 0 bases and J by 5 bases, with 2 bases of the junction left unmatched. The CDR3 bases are TGCGCCAGCAGCCAAGACGGCGGGAGGGAGACCCAGTACTTC. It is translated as CASSQDGGRETQYF.

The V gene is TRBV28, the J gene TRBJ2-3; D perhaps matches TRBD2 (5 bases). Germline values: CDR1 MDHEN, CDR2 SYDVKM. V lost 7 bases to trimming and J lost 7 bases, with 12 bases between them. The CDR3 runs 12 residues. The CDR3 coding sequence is TGTGCCAGCACCCCCGGGATAAATACGCAGTATTTT. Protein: CASTPGINTQYF.

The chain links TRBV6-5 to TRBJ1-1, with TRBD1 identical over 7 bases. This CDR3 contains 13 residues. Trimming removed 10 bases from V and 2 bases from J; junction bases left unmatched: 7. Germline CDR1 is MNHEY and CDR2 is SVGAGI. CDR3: CATSTGLNTEAFF. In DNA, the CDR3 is TGTGCCACCTCGACAGGGTTAAACACTGAAGCTTTCTTT.

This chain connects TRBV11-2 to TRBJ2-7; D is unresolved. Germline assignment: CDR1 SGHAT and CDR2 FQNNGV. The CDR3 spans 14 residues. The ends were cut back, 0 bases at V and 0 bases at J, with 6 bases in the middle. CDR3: CASSLDTASYEQYF. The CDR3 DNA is TGTGCCAGCAGCTTAGATACGGCCTCCTACGAGCAGTACTTC.

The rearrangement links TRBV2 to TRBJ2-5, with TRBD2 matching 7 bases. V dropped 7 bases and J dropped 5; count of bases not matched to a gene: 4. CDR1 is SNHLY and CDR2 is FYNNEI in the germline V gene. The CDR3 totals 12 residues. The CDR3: CASTYGGETQYF. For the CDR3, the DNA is TGTGCCAGCACCTACGGGGGGGAGACCCAGTACTTC.

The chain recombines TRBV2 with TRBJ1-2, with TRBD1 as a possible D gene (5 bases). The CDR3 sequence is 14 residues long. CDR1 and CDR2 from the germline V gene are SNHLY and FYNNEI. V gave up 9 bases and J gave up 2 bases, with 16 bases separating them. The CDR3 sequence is CARARDGLNYGYTF. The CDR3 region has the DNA TGTGCCAGGGCCAGGGACGGACTCAACTATGGCTACACCTTC.

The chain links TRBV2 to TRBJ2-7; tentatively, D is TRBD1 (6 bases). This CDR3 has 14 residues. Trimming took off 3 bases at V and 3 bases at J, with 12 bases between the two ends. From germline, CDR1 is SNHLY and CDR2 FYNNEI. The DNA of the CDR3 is TGTGCCAGCAGTGAGAGGGGGACACTCTACGAGCAGTACTTC. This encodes CASSERGTLYEQYF.

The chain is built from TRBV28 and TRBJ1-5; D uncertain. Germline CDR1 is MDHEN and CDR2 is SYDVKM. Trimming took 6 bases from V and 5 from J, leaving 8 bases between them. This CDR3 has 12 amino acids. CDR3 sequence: CASRSGDQPQHF. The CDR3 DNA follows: TGTGCCAGCAGGTCGGGTGATCAGCCCCAGCATTTT.

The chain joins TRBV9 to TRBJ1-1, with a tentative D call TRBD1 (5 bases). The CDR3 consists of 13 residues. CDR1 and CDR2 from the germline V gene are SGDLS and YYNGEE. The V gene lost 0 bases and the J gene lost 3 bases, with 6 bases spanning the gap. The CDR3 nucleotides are TGTGCCAGCAGCGTAGGGGGGGACACTGAAGCTTTCTTT. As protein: CASSVGGDTEAFF.

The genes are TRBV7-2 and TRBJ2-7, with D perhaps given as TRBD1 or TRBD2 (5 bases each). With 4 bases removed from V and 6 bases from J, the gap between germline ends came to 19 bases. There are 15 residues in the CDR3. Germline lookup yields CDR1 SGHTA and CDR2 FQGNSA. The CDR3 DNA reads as TGTGCCAGCAGCTCATCCGGGACCTACAGCCGCGAGCAGTACTTC. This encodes CASSSSGTYSREQYF.

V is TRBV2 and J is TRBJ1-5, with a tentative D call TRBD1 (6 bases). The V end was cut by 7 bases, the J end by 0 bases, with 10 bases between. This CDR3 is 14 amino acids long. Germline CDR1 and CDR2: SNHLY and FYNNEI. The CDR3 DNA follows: TGTGCCAGCAAGAGGACAGATAGCAATCAGCCCCAGCATTTT. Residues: CASKRTDSNQPQHF.